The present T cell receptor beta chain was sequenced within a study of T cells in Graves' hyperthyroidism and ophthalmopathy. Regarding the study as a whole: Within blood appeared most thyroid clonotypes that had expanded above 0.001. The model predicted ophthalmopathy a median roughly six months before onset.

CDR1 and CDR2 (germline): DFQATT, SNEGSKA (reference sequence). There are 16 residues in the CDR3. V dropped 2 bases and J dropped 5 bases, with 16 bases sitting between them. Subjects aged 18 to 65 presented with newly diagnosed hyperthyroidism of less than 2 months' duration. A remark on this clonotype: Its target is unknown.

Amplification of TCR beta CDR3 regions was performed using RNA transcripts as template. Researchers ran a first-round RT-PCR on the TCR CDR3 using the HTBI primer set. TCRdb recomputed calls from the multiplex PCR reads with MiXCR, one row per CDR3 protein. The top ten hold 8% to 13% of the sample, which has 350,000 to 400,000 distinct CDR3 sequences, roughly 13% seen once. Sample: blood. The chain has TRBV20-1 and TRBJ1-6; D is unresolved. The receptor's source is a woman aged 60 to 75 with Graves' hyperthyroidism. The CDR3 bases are TGCAGTGCTAGATCCCCGGGTGGGCCTCATAATTCACCCCTCCACTTT. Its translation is CSARSPGGPHNSPLHF.